The T cell receptor beta chain described here comes from a study of T cells expressing NK-cell markers. Notes on this clonotype: The antigen remains undetermined.

Study-level findings and limits: There were four donors in whom these clonotypes also led the CD3+CD56-NKG2C+ fraction.

No DNA is given; TCRdb re-called the 5' RACE reads and lists each CDR3 protein once. The sample holds 150,000 or so distinct CDR3 sequences. CDR1 and CDR2 from the germline V gene are MGHRA and YSYEKL. This CDR3 comprises 13 residues. The chain links TRBV4-1 to TRBJ1-1; TCRdb proposes TRBD1, but this gene call is untestable without DNA. This clonotype was sampled from a woman aged 50 to 60 in good health. The specimen was blood T cells: a sorted CD56 or NKG2C T cell subset, CD4+ or CD8+ T cells, or bulk PBMC T cells (not recorded which). The CDR3 sequence is CASKPQGSTEAFF.